This record covers a single T cell receptor beta chain. Patients of the Seattle cohort, enrolled during active infection, were followed longitudinally. Germline V CDR1 and CDR2: WNHNN, SYGVQD (reference sequence). The CDR3 spans 13 residues. The germline V and J ends were trimmed by 6 bases and 7 bases, with 15 bases remaining between them. The data originate from a study of blood T cell repertoires in COVID-19. Study-level background: There were acute and convalescent COVID-19 samples, and they came from the United States, Italy and Spain. PBMCs, B-cell-depleted T cells, or T cells provided the cDNA or gDNA that made up the material.

Sequenced by immunoSEQ multiplex PCR; TCRdb stores in-frame clones only, minus some. Here the sample spans over 150,000 clones, around 80% being singletons. The chain links TRBV10-1 to TRBJ1-1; a possible D gene is TRBD1 (5 bases). The clonotype was recovered from a middle-aged woman with COVID-19, enrolled during active disease. Input material: peripheral blood. The CDR3, as DNA: TGCGCCAGCAGAGACCAGGGTCAAGGTGAAGCTTTCTTT. Translated, it gives CASRDQGQGEAFF.